Below are 23 T cell receptor beta chains sequenced from a single sample in a study of post-analysis software for immune sequencing data. Study results and limitations: Higher frequency in patients than in controls was seen for about five TRBV segments, with TRBV5-6, TRBV5-1 and TRBV20-1 among them.

Unique molecular identifiers featured in each of the TCR beta cDNA libraries. One entry per CDR3 protein, called by TCRdb with MiXCR from the PCR reads. Of hundreds of thousands of distinct CDR3 sequences listed, roughly 30% are singletons. These receptors' antigens are unknown. Material for sequencing was blood. The receptors originated from a girl between 5 and 17 years old with multiple sclerosis.

There are a few counts of this clonotype. The chain uses TRBV27 and TRBJ2-7; possible D gene TRBD2, 6 bases. Germline V gene data show CDR1 as MNHEY and CDR2 as SMNVEV (reference sequence). V dropped 3 bases and J dropped 2 bases, with 17 bases sitting between them. The CDR3 consists of 16 residues. The CDR3, as DNA: TGTGCCAGCAGTTTTACGGTAGCGGCCCGAACCTACGAGCAGTACTTC. It encodes CASSFTVAARTYEQYF.

CDR3 loop: CASSQDNRRPQHF. CDR3 sequence (DNA): TGTGCCAGCAGCCAAGACAACAGAAGGCCCCAGCATTTT. V and J are TRBV3-1 and TRBJ1-5; no clear D gene. The CDR3 loop spans 13 amino acids. Trimming stripped 0 bases from V and 9 bases from J, with 9 bases between. Germline loops: CDR1 LGHDT, CDR2 YNNKEL (reference sequence). Filled out from reference TRBV3-1 and TRBJ1-5, the complete variable domain reads DTAVSQTPKYLVTQMGNDKSIKCEQNLGHDTMYWYKQDSKKFLKIMFSYNNKELIINETVPNRFSPKSPDKAHLNLHINSLELGDSAVYFCASSQDNRRPQHFGDGTRLSIL.

This clonotype came up a few times. Written as DNA, the CDR3 is TGTGCCAGCAGTCCCCCCGGACTAGCGGGAGATCTCGTTGGGCTCCTCGGCAATGAGCAGTTCTTC. Its protein is CASSPPGLAGDLVGLLGNEQFF. V usage is TRBV27 and J usage is TRBJ2-1, with 13 bases fitting TRBD2. The CDR3 has 22 amino acids. The germline CDR1 and CDR2 sequences are MNHEY and SMNVEV (reference sequence). J was trimmed by 6 bases and V by 5 bases; bases with no gene match: 25.

Remarks on this clonotype: A single base separates this from a much larger clone, so it may be a read error. This chain uses TRBV12-3 or TRBV12-4 with TRBJ2-5; TRBD1 agrees at 7 bases. The CDR3 spans 15 residues. V gave up 4 bases and J gave up 11 bases; unmatched junction bases: 16. In DNA, the CDR3 is TGTGCCAGCAGTTCCCGACAGGGTCTCGGCAATGAGCAGTACTTC. It is translated as CASSSRQGLGNEQYF.

This chain links TRBV20-1 with TRBJ2-3, with a weak D call TRBD2 (6 bases). Looked up from germline, CDR1 is DFQATT and CDR2 is SNEGSKA (reference sequence). The CDR3 length is 15 residues. Trimming pared 3 bases from V and 0 bases from J, leaving 13 bases between. This chain's CDR3 is CSASGRDSSTDTQYF. CDR3 DNA: TGCAGTGCTAGTGGAAGGGACTCTAGCACAGATACGCAGTATTTT.

Concerning this clonotype: This sequence may be a read error, since a much larger clone differs from it by one base. The chain carries TRBV29-1 and TRBJ2-5, with 7 positions matching TRBD1. The CDR3 covers 14 residues. Germline lookup yields CDR1 SQVTM and CDR2 ANQGSEA. V was pared by 6 bases and J by 6 bases, with 13 bases of the junction left unmatched. CDR3 DNA: TGCAGCGTCGCCCCAGGGACAGCCGAAAAGACCCAGTACTTC. Amino acids: CSVAPGTAEKTQYF.

V gene TRBV28 combines with J gene TRBJ1-4; TRBD1 aligns across 10 bases. The CDR3 loop spans 14 amino acids. Per germline, CDR1 MDHEN and CDR2 SYDVKM. V was pared by 6 bases and J by 5 bases, with 3 bases of the junction left unmatched. CDR3 amino acids: CASRLDRGNEKLFF. CDR3 nucleotides: TGTGCCAGCAGACTGGACAGGGGGAATGAAAAACTGTTTTTT.

The chain joins TRBV18 to TRBJ1-4; perhaps TRBD1 as D (6 bases). Per germline, CDR1 KGHSH and CDR2 LQKENI. This CDR3 has 16 amino acids. The germline V and J ends were trimmed by 3 bases and 2 bases, with 13 bases remaining between them. The CDR3 protein is CASSPQQGQTNEKLFF. CDR3 DNA: TGTGCCAGCTCACCCCAACAAGGACAGACTAATGAAAAACTGTTTTTT. Combining the CDR3 with reference TRBV18 and TRBJ1-4 gives the whole variable domain NAGVMQNPRHLVRRRGQEARLRCSPMKGHSHVYWYRQLPEEGLKFMVYLQKENIIDESGMPKERFSAEFPKEGPSILRIQQVVRGDSAAYFCASSPQQGQTNEKLFFGSGTQLSVL.

This sequence joins TRBV2 and TRBJ2-2; TRBD2 matches at 8 bases. CDR3 size: 15 residues. Germline-derived CDR1 and CDR2 are SNHLY and FYNNEI. J lost 1 base, V lost 11 bases, and 9 bases had no gene match. In DNA, the CDR3 is TGTGCCTTGCGGAGCGGGGGCGTGAACACCGGGGAGCTGTTTTTT. Protein product: CALRSGGVNTGELFF.

This clonotype was seen just once. This rearrangement joins TRBV9 to TRBJ2-1, with 11 bases matching TRBD2. CDR3 length: 15 residues. With V trimmed by 1 base and J by 8 bases, 5 bases remained unmatched. Germline CDR1 and CDR2: SGDLS and YYNGEE. DNA of the CDR3: TGTGCCAGCAGCGTAACTAGCGGGAGTTGGTATGAGCAGTTCTTC. As protein: CASSVTSGSWYEQFF.

This chain connects TRBV20-1 to TRBJ1-1, with D possibly matching TRBD1 (6 bases). V was trimmed by 3 bases and J by 3 bases, leaving 11 bases between them. The CDR3 is 13 amino acids. Germline V lookup: CDR1 DFQATT, CDR2 SNEGSKA (reference sequence). Here the CDR3 reads CSASIRGHTEAFF. The CDR3 bases are TGCAGTGCTAGCATTCGGGGGCACACTGAAGCTTTCTTT.

This clonotype occurred a few times. The chain couples TRBV6-2 or TRBV6-3 to TRBJ1-1; no firm D call. The CDR3 is 13 residues long. Germline loops: CDR1 MNHEY, CDR2 SVGEGT. V lost 2 bases, J lost 4 bases, and 8 bases lay in between. In DNA, the CDR3 is TGTGCCAGCAGTTACACCCGGGCCACTGAAGCTTTCTTT. The encoded protein is CASSYTRATEAFF.

The rearrangement links TRBV28 to TRBJ1-2; no firm D call. This CDR3 is 9 amino acids long. Germline V lookup: CDR1 MDHEN, CDR2 SYDVKM. V gave up 4 bases and J gave up 6 bases, with 0 bases separating them. DNA for the CDR3: TGTGCCAGCAGTTATGGCTACACCTTC. As protein: CASSYGYTF.

Only a few counts were recorded for this clonotype. The V and J genes are TRBV4-3 and TRBJ2-3; 8 nucleotides agree with TRBD1. CDR3 length: 17 amino acids. V shed 4 bases, J shed 3 bases, and the junction held 12 bases outside the gene matches. Germline CDR1 reads LGHNA; CDR2 reads YSLEER. CDR3 nucleotide sequence: TGCGCCAGCAGCCCCCAAGATATTGACAGGGGTACAGATACGCAGTATTTT. It encodes CASSPQDIDRGTDTQYF.

Comments on this clonotype: A single base separates this from a much larger clone, so it may be a read error. The chain joins TRBV29-1 to TRBJ2-5, with D hard to call. Germline CDR1 is SQVTM and CDR2 is ANQGSEA. The CDR3 runs 11 residues. Trimming took 1 base from V and 11 from J, leaving 11 bases between them. The DNA of the CDR3 is TGCAGCGTTGAAGCCCTCAATGAGCAGTACTTC. Translation: CSVEALNEQYF.

This clonotype was recorded a few times. V gene TRBV10-2 combines with J gene TRBJ2-7; possibly TRBD1 or TRBD2 for D (5 bases each). Trimming left V 8 bases short and J 1 base short, with 21 bases between. The CDR3 has 16 amino acids. Germline V lookup: CDR1 WSHSY, CDR2 SAAADI. The CDR3 here is CASPQGRDARSYEQYF. CDR3 DNA: TGCGCCAGCCCCCAGGGTCGGGACGCGAGGTCCTACGAGCAGTACTTC.

This clonotype came up many times. V gene TRBV5-6 combines with J gene TRBJ1-6; D call uncertain. CDR1 SGHDT and CDR2 YYEEEE come from the germline V gene. The CDR3 extends over 15 amino acids. Between the trimmed V and J ends, which lost 0 bases and 1 base, there was a span of 5 bases. The CDR3 DNA is TGTGCCAGCAGCTTGGGGGTATCCTATAATTCACCCCTCCACTTT. Residues: CASSLGVSYNSPLHF.

V gene TRBV12-3 or TRBV12-4 combines with J gene TRBJ2-7; D is uncertain. The CDR3 sequence is 15 residues long. V lost 5 bases and J lost 3, with 17 bases in between. CDR3 region: CASSTQFPLIYEQYF. In nucleotides, the CDR3 is TGTGCCAGCAGTACACAGTTTCCTCTTATCTACGAGCAGTACTTC.

This chain links TRBV7-9 with TRBJ2-5; D might be TRBD2 (5 bases). V lost 3 bases, J lost 4 bases, and 12 bases lay in between. The germline V gene has CDR1 SEHNR and CDR2 FQNEAQ (reference sequence). This CDR3 contains 14 residues. The CDR3 DNA is TGTGCCAGCAGCTTCCGCGAGGGCTTAGAGACCCAGTACTTC. Translation: CASSFREGLETQYF.

A few counts support this clonotype. This chain links TRBV5-1 with TRBJ1-2; D is possibly TRBD1 (5 bases). The CDR3 spans 13 residues. Germline V gene lookup returns CDR1 SGHRS and CDR2 YFSETQ. V was cut by 3 bases and J by 7 bases, with 13 bases left in between. The CDR3 sequence is CASSSLTESGYTF. The CDR3 DNA sequence: TGCGCCAGCAGCTCCTTGACAGAGAGTGGCTACACCTTC.

This clonotype was detected ten times or more. The chain joins TRBV24-1 to TRBJ2-3; TRBD1 matches at 7 bases. The CDR3 is made up of 17 amino acids. Germline V gives CDR1 KGHDR, CDR2 SFDVKD. With 3 bases clipped from V and 2 bases from J, the junction kept 10 bases outside the gene matches. CDR3 nucleotides: TGTGCCACCAGTGATCCAACAGGGGATCTCTTCACAGATACGCAGTATTTT. It is translated as CATSDPTGDLFTDTQYF.

This clonotype was detected only a few times. The genes are TRBV7-2 and TRBJ2-1, with 10 bases lining up with TRBD2. CDR1 and CDR2 (germline): SGHTA, FQGNSA. CDR3 length: 17 amino acids. The trim removed 2 bases at V and 9 bases at J, leaving 13 bases unmatched. CDR3 in amino acids: CASSLTARSGRATEQFF. The CDR3 DNA follows: TGTGCCAGCAGCTTAACCGCTCGGAGCGGGAGGGCCACTGAGCAGTTCTTC.

The rearrangement joins TRBV6-1 to TRBJ2-3; D is perhaps TRBD1 or TRBD2 (6 bases each). Between the trimmed V and J ends, which lost 8 bases and 4 bases, there was a span of 19 bases. The CDR3 is made up of 15 amino acids. Germline V gives CDR1 MNHNS, CDR2 SASEGT. CDR3 sequence: CASPEGGRFSDTQYF. In DNA form, the CDR3 reads TGTGCCAGCCCGGAAGGGGGGAGATTTTCAGATACGCAGTATTTT.